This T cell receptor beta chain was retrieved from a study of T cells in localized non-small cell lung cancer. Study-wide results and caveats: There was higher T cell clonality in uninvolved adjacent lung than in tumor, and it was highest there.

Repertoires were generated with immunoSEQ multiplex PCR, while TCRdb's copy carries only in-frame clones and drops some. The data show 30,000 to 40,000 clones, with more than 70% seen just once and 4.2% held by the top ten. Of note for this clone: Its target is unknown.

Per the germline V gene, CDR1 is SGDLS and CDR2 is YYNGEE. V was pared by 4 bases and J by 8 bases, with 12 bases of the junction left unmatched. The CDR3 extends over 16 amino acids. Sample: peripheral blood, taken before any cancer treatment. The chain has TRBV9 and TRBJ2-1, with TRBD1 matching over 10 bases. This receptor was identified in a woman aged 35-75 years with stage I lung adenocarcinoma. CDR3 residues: CASSLTGTGVSDEQFF. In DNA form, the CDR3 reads TGTGCCAGCAGCCTGACCGGGACAGGGGTCTCTGATGAGCAGTTCTTC. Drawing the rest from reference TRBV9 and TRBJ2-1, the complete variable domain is DSGVTQTPKHLITATGQRVTLRCSPRSGDLSVYWYQQSLDQGLQFLIQYYNGEERAKGNILERFSAQQFPDLHSELNLSSLELGDSALYFCASSLTGTGVSDEQFFGPGTRLTVL.